A selection of T cell receptor beta chains follows, all from one sample in a study of T cells in Graves' hyperthyroidism and ophthalmopathy. TCRdb re-derived calls from the multiplex PCR reads in MiXCR, one entry per CDR3 protein. The sample shows around 700,000 distinct CDR3 sequences, roughly 20% of them seen only once. The specimen sequenced was blood. The receptor source for this set is a woman in her forties or fifties with Graves' hyperthyroidism that later progressed to Graves' ophthalmopathy. CDR3s include the opening cysteine and the closing phenylalanine or tryptophan.

v_call: TRBV10-3; j_call: TRBJ2-7; cdr3_aa: CATRPGGRSYEQYF
v_call: TRBV18; j_call: TRBJ2-1; cdr3_aa: CASSRNRDSPYNEQFF
v_call: TRBV20-1; j_call: TRBJ1-6; cdr3_aa: CSARVGALNSPLHF
v_call: TRBV7-2; j_call: TRBJ2-1; cdr3_aa: CASSPHVGSVYNEQFF
v_call: TRBV6-6; j_call: TRBJ1-5; cdr3_aa: CASSYSVRLRANQPQHF
v_call: TRBV7-6; j_call: TRBJ2-1; cdr3_aa: CASSPWTSGGRNEQFF
v_call: TRBV25-1; j_call: TRBJ1-6; cdr3_aa: CASSRGNRGHSPLHF
v_call: TRBV6-1; j_call: TRBJ1-6; cdr3_aa: CASSSFQGTNSPLHF
v_call: TRBV11-2; j_call: TRBJ2-7; cdr3_aa: CASSLPSSGGPYSPYEQYF
v_call: TRBV6-6; j_call: TRBJ1-5; cdr3_aa: CASSYSVLENQPQHF
v_call: TRBV7-3; j_call: TRBJ2-4; cdr3_aa: CASSPGTGERNIQYF